The TCR beta chain under discussion was sequenced for a study of CD8 T cells in Susac syndrome. Germline CDR1 reads MNHEY; CDR2 reads SVGAGI. V was pared by 6 bases and J by 6 bases, with 9 bases between. The CDR3 is 13 residues long. RNA, at about 0.5 to 1 ug, was reverse transcribed with random hexamers. TCRdb recomputed calls from the immunoSEQ multiplex PCR reads with MiXCR, one row per CDR3 protein. The sample has about 190,000 distinct CDR3 sequences; approximately 96% are singletons. TEMRA cells were FACS-enriched and CD8+ and CD4+ T cells negatively isolated. This clonotype was counted a single time.

The chain combines TRBV6-5 with TRBJ1-6; no clear D. The clonotype originates from a human donor with Susac syndrome. The specimen sequenced was CD4+ T cells from PBMCs. CDR3 in amino acids: CASSRDTNSPLHF. The CDR3 coding sequence is TGTGCCAGCAGCCGCGATACTAATTCACCCCTCCACTTT.